Given below is one TCR beta chain in context. These data come from a study of OX40 agonist ivuxolimab in advanced cancers. Overall study: Ivuxolimab doses were 0.01, 0.1, 0.3, 1.5, 3 or 10 mg/kg every 2 weeks. Dose-escalation patients were diagnosed with hepatocellular carcinoma, melanoma, renal cell cancer or head and neck cancer.

Profiled with immunoSEQ multiplex PCR; TCRdb holds only in-frame clones, not every one. The sample holds 5,500 to 7,500 clones, approximately 80% seen once. The CDR3 totals 14 residues. V was pared by 2 bases and J by 5 bases, with 5 bases of the junction left unmatched. Germline V lookup: CDR1 MNHEY, CDR2 SVGAGI. The rearrangement joins TRBV6-5 to TRBJ1-1, with 7 bases that match TRBD1. The input for sequencing was CD4+ or CD8+ T cells sorted from blood, taken in a trial of the OX40 agonist ivuxolimab. This clonotype was obtained from an adult with an advanced solid tumor such as melanoma, head and neck, liver or kidney cancer. CDR3 sequence reads: CASSYGGGWTEAFF. The CDR3 DNA reads TGTGCCAGCAGTTACGGAGGGGGCTGGACTGAAGCTTTCTTT.